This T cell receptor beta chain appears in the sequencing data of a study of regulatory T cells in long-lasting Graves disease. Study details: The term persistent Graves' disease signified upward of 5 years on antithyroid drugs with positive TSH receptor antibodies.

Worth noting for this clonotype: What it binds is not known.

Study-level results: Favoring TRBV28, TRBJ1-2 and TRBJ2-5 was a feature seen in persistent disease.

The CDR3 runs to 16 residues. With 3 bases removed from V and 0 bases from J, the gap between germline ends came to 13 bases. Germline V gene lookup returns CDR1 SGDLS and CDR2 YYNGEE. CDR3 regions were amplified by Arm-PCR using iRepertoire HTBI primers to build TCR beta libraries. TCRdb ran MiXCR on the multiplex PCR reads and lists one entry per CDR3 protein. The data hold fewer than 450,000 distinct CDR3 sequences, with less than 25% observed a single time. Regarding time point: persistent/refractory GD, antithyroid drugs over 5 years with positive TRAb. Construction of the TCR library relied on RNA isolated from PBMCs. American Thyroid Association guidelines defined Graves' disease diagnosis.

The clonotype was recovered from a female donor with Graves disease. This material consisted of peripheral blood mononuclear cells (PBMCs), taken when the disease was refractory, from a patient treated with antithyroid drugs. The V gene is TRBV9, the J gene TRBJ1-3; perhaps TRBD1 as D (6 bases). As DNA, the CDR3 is TGTGCCAGCAGCGGTACGGACAGACTCTCTGGAAACACCATATATTTT. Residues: CASSGTDRLSGNTIYF.